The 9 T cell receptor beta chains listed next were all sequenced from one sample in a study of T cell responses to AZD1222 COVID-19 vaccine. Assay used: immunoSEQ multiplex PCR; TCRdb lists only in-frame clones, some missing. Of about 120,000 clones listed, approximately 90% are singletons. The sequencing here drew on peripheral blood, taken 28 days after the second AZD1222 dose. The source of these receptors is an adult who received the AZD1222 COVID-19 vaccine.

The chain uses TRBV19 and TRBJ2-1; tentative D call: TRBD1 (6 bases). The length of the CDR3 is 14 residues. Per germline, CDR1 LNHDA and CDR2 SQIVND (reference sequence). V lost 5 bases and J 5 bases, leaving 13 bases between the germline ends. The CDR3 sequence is CASSLYRDNNEQFF. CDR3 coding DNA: TGTGCCAGTAGTCTGTACAGGGACAACAATGAGCAGTTCTTC.

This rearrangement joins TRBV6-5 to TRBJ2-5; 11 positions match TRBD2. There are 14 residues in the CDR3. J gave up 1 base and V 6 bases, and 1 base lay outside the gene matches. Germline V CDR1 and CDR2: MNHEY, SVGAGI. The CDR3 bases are TGTGCCAGCAGGACTAGCGGGGTCCAAGAGACCCAGTACTTC. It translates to CASRTSGVQETQYF.

In DNA, the CDR3 is TGCGCCAGCAGCCAAGTAGCGGGACACACCGGGGAGCTGTTTTTT. Translation: CASSQVAGHTGELFF. This chain uses TRBV4-3 with TRBJ2-2, with TRBD2 identical over 8 bases. There are 15 residues in the CDR3. From germline, CDR1 is LGHNA and CDR2 YSLEER. V gave up 1 base and J gave up 3 bases; unmatched junction bases: 1.

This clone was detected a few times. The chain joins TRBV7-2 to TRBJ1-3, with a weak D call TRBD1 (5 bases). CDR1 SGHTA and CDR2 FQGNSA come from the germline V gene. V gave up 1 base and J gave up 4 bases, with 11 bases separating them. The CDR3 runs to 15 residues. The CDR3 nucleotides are TGTGCCAGCAGCTTAGACGGGGCACCGGGAAACACCATATATTTT. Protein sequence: CASSLDGAPGNTIYF.

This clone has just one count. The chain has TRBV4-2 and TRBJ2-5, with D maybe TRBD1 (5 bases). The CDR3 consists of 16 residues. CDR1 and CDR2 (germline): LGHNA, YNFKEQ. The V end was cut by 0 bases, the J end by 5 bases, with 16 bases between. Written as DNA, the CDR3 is TGTGCCAGCAGCCAAGATTCGGTGGCTAGGGGCGAGACCCAGTACTTC. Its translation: CASSQDSVARGETQYF.

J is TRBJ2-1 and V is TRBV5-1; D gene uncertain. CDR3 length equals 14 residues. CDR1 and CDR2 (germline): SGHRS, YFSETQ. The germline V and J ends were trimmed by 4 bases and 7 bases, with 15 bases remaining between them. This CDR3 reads CASSTRALGNEQFF. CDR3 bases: TGCGCCAGCAGCACCCGGGCCCTGGGGAATGAGCAGTTCTTC. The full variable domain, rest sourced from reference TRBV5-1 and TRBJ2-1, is KAGVTQTPRYLIKTRGQQVTLSCSPISGHRSVSWYQQTPGQGLQFLFEYFSETQRNKGNFPGRFSGRQFSNSRSEMNVSTLELGDSALYLCASSTRALGNEQFFGPGTRLTVL.

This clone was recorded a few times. The DNA for the CDR3 is TGTGCCAGTAGTATTTCAGCTCGCTATGGCTACACCTTC. This encodes CASSISARYGYTF. The chain carries TRBV19 and TRBJ1-2; D is uncertain. CDR1 is LNHDA and CDR2 is SQIVND in the germline V gene (reference sequence). The CDR3 covers 13 residues. The V gene lost 3 bases and the J gene lost 4 bases, with 9 bases spanning the gap. The whole variable domain, filled in from reference TRBV19 and TRBJ1-2, reads DGGITQSPKYLFRKEGQNVTLSCEQNLNHDAMYWYRQDPGQGLRLIYYSQIVNDFQKGDIAEGYSVSREKKESFPLTVTSAQKNPTAFYLCASSISARYGYTFGSGTRLTVV.

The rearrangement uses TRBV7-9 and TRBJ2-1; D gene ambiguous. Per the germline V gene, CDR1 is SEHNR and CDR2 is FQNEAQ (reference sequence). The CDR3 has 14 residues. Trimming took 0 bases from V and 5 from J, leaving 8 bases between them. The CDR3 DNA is TGTGCCAGCAGCTTAGCCGGCAGCAACAATGAGCAGTTCTTC. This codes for CASSLAGSNNEQFF.

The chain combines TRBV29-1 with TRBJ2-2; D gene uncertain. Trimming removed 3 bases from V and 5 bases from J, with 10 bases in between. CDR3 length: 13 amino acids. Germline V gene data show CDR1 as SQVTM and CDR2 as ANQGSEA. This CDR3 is CSVDFYLTGELFF. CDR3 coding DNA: TGCAGCGTTGATTTCTACCTGACCGGGGAGCTGTTTTTT.